Listed here is a single T cell receptor beta chain. According to the study, genomic DNA was the template for TCR beta VDJ and CDR3 profiling. A single record per CDR3 protein comes from TCRdb applying MiXCR to the reads. The profile shows some 190,000 distinct CDR3 sequences, roughly half of them singletons. This specimen belongs to a study of CD8+CD57+ T cells in acquired aplastic anemia. J gave up 9 bases and V 7 bases, and 5 bases lay outside the gene matches. The germline gives CDR1 MGHDK, CDR2 SYGVNS. The length of the CDR3 is 12 residues. The sequencing input was sorted CD4+, CD8+, or CD8+CD57+ T cells (not recorded which) from PBMCs. The rearrangement uses TRBV25-1 and TRBJ2-1, with TRBD1 identical over 8 bases. This TCR came from a human donor in good health. CDR3 in DNA: TGTGCCAGCATTCCTGACAGGGGTGAGCAGTTCTTC. Its protein is CASIPDRGEQFF.